Each of the 16 T cell receptor beta chains below was sequenced from the same sample in a study of blood T cell dynamics during melanoma immunotherapy. The time point: pre-treatment baseline. Sequenced by immunoSEQ multiplex PCR; TCRdb stores in-frame clones only, minus some. The table records about 4,900 clones, more than 75% of them present only once. Sequencing was performed on blood, taken from a patient treated with checkpoint blockade. The source of these receptors is a human donor with melanoma.

This clone has just a few counts. The chain combines TRBV2 with TRBJ2-7; D is possibly TRBD2 (6 bases). The CDR3 is 16 residues long. V was pared by 0 bases and J by 0 bases, with 12 bases between. Germline CDR1 reads SNHLY; CDR2 reads FYNNEI. The DNA of the CDR3 is TGTGCCAGCAGTGAAGCCGGGACTTCCCTCTCCTACGAGCAGTACTTC. As protein: CASSEAGTSLSYEQYF.

V gene TRBV7-6 combines with J gene TRBJ2-1; possible D gene TRBD2, 5 bases. CDR3 length: 16 amino acids. The germline gives CDR1 SGHVS, CDR2 FNYEAQ. The V and J ends lost 3 bases and 9 bases respectively, with 21 bases between them. For the CDR3, the DNA is TGTGCCAGCAGCTTTCAAACCCAGCAGCGGAGCGGTGAGCAGTTCTTC. Amino acids: CASSFQTQQRSGEQFF.

The V call is TRBV7-6, the J call TRBJ2-1; tentatively, D is TRBD1 (5 bases). Germline CDR1 and CDR2: SGHVS and FNYEAQ. With 1 base removed from V and 6 bases from J, the gap between germline ends came to 13 bases. The CDR3 contains 15 residues. In DNA, the CDR3 is TGTGCCAGCAGCTTAGGTGGCAGGGCCTCCAATGAGCAGTTCTTC. This encodes CASSLGGRASNEQFF.

The CDR3 loop is CASSLEARYGYTF. The CDR3 DNA reads as TGTGCCAGCAGCTTGGAAGCCCGCTATGGCTACACCTTC. The chain employs TRBV5-5 and TRBJ1-2; D not resolved. Germline assignment: CDR1 SGHKS and CDR2 YYEKEE (reference sequence). V lost 0 bases, J lost 4 bases, and 7 bases lay in between. This CDR3 spans 13 amino acids.

This chain links TRBV7-2 with TRBJ2-5; 7 bases are shared with TRBD1. The germline gives CDR1 SGHTA, CDR2 FQGNSA. The V gene end was trimmed by 5 bases and the J gene end by 2 bases; junction bases not matched to a gene: 17. The CDR3 is 18 residues long. The CDR3 bases are TGTGCCAGCAGCCCCCGAGGGGGCTGGGGTGGCACTCAAGAGACCCAGTACTTC. Its protein is CASSPRGGWGGTQETQYF.

The chain carries TRBV12-5 and TRBJ1-6; D gene unclear. Germline V gene lookup returns CDR1 LGHNT and CDR2 FRNRAP. This CDR3 region has 14 residues. The V end was cut by 9 bases, the J end by 4 bases, with 13 bases between. Written as DNA, the CDR3 is TGTGCTAGCACCATTCAGGAATATAATTCACCCCTCCACTTT. This codes for CASTIQEYNSPLHF.

The chain recombines TRBV4-1 with TRBJ2-1; 11 nucleotides align to TRBD2. V dropped 2 bases and J dropped 6; count of bases not matched to a gene: 3. Germline V CDR1 and CDR2: MGHRA, YSYEKL. CDR3 length: 15 amino acids. CDR3: CASSQLGLAANEQFF. The CDR3 DNA sequence: TGCGCCAGCAGCCAACTGGGACTAGCGGCCAATGAGCAGTTCTTC.

This clone was observed once. The V call is TRBV6-1, the J call TRBJ2-1; 8 bases map to TRBD1. V lost 3 bases, J lost 4 bases, and 8 bases stayed unmatched. Germline CDR1 and CDR2: MNHNS and SASEGT. This CDR3 is built from 16 residues. CDR3 coding DNA: TGTGCCAGCAGTGAGCAGGGGGCGGGCCCTTACAATGAGCAGTTCTTC. It codes for CASSEQGAGPYNEQFF.

The V and J genes are TRBV19 and TRBJ1-6; a weak D match, TRBD1 (5 bases). The V gene lost 10 bases and the J gene lost 0 bases, with 10 bases spanning the gap. The CDR3 totals 14 residues. The germline gives CDR1 LNHDA, CDR2 SQIVND (reference sequence). DNA for the CDR3: TGTGCCACCCGGGGCAGCTCCTATAATTCACCCCTCCACTTT. This translates into CATRGSSYNSPLHF.

The V call is TRBV7-2, the J call TRBJ1-3, with 8 bases that match TRBD1. The CDR3 is 15 residues long. J was trimmed by 4 bases and V by 4 bases; bases with no gene match: 6. CDR1 is SGHTA, CDR2 FQGNSA, per germline. The CDR3 nucleotides read TGTGCCAGCAGCTCCGGACAGGGAAAAGGAAACACCATATATTTT. It codes for CASSSGQGKGNTIYF.

The genes are TRBV7-3 and TRBJ2-1; 7 bases are a match to TRBD2. This CDR3 spans 15 amino acids. After removal of 5 bases from V and 7 bases from J, the junction contained 11 bases not matched to a gene. CDR1 and CDR2 (germline): SGHTA, FQGTGA. CDR3 residues: CASSPNRREKNEQFF. The CDR3 region has the DNA TGTGCCAGCAGCCCTAATCGGCGGGAGAAGAATGAGCAGTTCTTC.

A single count supports this clone. This chain uses TRBV6-5 with TRBJ1-1; a possible D gene is TRBD1 (5 bases). Germline loops: CDR1 MNHEY, CDR2 SVGAGI. Trimming cost V 6 bases and J 4 bases, with 12 bases left between them. The CDR3 extends over 13 amino acids. The CDR3 loop is CASRKGAGTEAFF. The CDR3 DNA reads as TGTGCCAGCAGGAAAGGGGCCGGCACTGAAGCTTTCTTT.

The genes are TRBV21-1 and TRBJ2-2; the table names TRBD2, a call not compared with the DNA. TRBV21-1 is tagged as a pseudogene. This CDR3 is 16 amino acids long. The chain's CDR3 is CASSSAGLPNTGELFF. The CDR3 nucleotides are TGTGCCAGCAGCAGTGCGGGACTGCCGAACACCGGGGAGCTGTTTTTT.

This chain joins TRBV28 and TRBJ2-7, with no clear D. The CDR3 contains 13 residues. Per the germline V gene, CDR1 is MDHEN and CDR2 is SYDVKM. Trimming took 5 bases from V and 0 from J, leaving 8 bases between them. CDR3 loop: CASSKASSYEQYF. In nucleotides, the CDR3 is TGTGCCAGCAGTAAGGCCTCCTCCTACGAGCAGTACTTC.

CDR3 sequence: CASSLGDGAHNSPLHF. DNA for the CDR3: TGCGCCAGCAGCTTGGGGGACGGGGCCCATAATTCACCCCTCCACTTT. The rearrangement joins TRBV5-1 to TRBJ1-6; the D gene is possibly TRBD1 (5 bases). The CDR3 sequence is 16 residues long. Germline V lookup: CDR1 SGHRS, CDR2 YFSETQ. V dropped 0 bases and J dropped 5 bases, with 12 bases sitting between them.

Written as DNA, the CDR3 is TGTGCCAGCAGCTTAGGGACTAATGAAAAACTGTTTTTT. Translated, it gives CASSLGTNEKLFF. This chain uses TRBV7-6 with TRBJ1-4; unclear D gene. Germline assignment: CDR1 SGHVS and CDR2 FNYEAQ. Trimming left V 1 base short and J 2 bases short, with 2 bases between. The CDR3 contains 13 residues.